This T cell receptor beta chain appears in the sequencing data of a study of blood T cell repertoires in COVID-19. Study at large: Samples representing acute and convalescent COVID-19 were sourced from the United States, Italy and Spain. In each case, the material was cDNA or gDNA derived from T cells, B-cell-depleted T cells, or PBMCs.

In the authors' workflow: Estimation of nucleated cell counts relied on the amplification of reference gene primers. Only in-frame clones appear in the TCRdb table, and some are missing; sequencing was by immunoSEQ multiplex PCR. V, J and clone size were drawn from that table, and D and trimming were deduced from the DNA. The repertoire holds about 270,000 clones, with about four fifths as singletons. Germline loops: CDR1 SGHRS, CDR2 YFSETQ. The length of the CDR3 is 14 residues. V lost 3 bases to trimming and J lost 0 bases, with 9 bases between them. The specimen sequenced was peripheral blood. The TCR sequence derives from a woman between 50 and 59 years old who had recovered from COVID-19. This chain uses TRBV5-1 with TRBJ1-1; tentatively, D is TRBD1 (6 bases). Written as DNA, the CDR3 is TGCGCCAGCAGCTCTGGACAGTTGAACACTGAAGCTTTCTTT. Amino acid sequence: CASSSGQLNTEAFF.